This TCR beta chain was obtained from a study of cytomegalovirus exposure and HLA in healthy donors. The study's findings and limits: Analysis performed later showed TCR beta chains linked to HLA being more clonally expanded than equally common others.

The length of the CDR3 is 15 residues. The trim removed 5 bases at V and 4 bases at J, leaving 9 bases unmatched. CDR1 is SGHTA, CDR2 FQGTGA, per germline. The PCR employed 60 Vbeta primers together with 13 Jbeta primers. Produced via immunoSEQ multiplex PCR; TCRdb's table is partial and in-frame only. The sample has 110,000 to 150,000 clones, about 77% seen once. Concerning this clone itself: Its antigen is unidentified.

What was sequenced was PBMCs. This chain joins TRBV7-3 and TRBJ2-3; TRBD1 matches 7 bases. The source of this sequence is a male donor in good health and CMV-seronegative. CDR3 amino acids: CASSQGVDGADTQYF. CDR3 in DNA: TGTGCCAGCAGCCAGGGGGTGGATGGTGCAGATACGCAGTATTTT.